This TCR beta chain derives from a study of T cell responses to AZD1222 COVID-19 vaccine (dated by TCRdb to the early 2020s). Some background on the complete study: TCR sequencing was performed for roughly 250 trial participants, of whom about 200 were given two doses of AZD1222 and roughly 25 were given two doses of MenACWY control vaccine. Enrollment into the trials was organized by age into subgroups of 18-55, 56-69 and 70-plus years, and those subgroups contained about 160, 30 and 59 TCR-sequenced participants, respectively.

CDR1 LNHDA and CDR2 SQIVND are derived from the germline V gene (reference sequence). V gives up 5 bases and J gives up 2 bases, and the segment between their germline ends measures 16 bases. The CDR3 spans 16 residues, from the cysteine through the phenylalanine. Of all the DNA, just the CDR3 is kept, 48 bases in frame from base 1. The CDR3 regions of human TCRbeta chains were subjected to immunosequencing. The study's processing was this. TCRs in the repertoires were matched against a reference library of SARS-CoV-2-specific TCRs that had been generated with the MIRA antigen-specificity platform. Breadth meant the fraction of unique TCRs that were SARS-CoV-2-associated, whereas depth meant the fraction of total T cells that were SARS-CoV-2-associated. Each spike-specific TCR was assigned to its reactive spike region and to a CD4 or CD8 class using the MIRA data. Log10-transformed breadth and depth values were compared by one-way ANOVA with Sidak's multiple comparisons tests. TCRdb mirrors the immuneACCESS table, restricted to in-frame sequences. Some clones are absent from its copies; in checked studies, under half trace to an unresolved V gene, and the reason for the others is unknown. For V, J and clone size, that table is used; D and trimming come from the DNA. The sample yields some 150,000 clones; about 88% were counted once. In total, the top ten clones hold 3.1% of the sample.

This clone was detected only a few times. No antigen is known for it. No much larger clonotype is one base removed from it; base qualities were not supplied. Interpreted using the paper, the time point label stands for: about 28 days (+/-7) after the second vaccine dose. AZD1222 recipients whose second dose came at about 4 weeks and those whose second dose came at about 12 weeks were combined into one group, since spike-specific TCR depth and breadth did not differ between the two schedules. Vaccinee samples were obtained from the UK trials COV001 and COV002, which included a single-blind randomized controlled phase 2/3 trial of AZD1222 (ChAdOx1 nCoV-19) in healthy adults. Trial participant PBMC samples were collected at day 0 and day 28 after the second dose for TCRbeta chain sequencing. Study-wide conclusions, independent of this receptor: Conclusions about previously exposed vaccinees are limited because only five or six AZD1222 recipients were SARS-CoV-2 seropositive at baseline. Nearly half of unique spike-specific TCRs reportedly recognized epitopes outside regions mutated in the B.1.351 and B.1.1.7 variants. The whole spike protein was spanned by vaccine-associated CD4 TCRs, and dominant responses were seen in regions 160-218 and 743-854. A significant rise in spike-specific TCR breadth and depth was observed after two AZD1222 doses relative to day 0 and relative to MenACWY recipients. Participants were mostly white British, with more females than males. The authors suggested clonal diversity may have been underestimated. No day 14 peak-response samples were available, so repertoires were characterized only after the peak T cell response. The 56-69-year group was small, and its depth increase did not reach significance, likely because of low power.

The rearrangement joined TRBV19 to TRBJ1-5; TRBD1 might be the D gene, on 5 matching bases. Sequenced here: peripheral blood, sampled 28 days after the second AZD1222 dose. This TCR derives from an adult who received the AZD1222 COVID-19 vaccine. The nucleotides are TGTGCCAGTAGTCCAGGACACTTAAGGGGCAATCAGCCCCAGCATTTT. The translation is CASSPGHLRGNQPQHF.